This TCR beta chain was identified in a study of cytomegalovirus exposure and HLA in healthy donors. Study observations and caveats: In vitro work confirmed that three CMV-associated chains recognize CMV antigens.

Healthy donors of bone marrow made up the group. Concerning this clone: Antigen specificity is unknown.

Germline lookup yields CDR1 SQVTM and CDR2 ANQGSEA. V dropped 7 bases and J dropped 7; count of bases not matched to a gene: 7. The CDR3 is made up of 12 amino acids. The PCR ran on 60 Vbeta and 13 Jbeta primers. Original processing methods: In a later analysis, about 11 million of tens of millions of unique beta chains occurred in at least two donors. Repertoires were generated with immunoSEQ multiplex PCR, while TCRdb's copy carries only in-frame clones and drops some. That table is the source of V, J and clone size, and D and trimming were worked out from the DNA. The table lists some 150,000 clones, about 79% of them singletons.

The chain couples TRBV29-1 to TRBJ1-2, with 9 bases identical to TRBD1. Sequencing used PBMCs. This TCR derives from a man aged 40-55 years in good health and CMV-seropositive. The CDR3 region has the DNA TGCAGCGGGATCACAGGGGGCTTTGGCTACACCTTC. This codes for CSGITGGFGYTF.